These 26 T cell receptor beta chains were all obtained from the same sample, sequenced in a study of cytomegalovirus exposure and HLA in healthy donors. The PCR used 60 Vbeta and 13 Jbeta primers. Method: immunoSEQ multiplex PCR; TCRdb's copy keeps in-frame clones and lacks some. Altogether approximately 90,000 clones are present, about 77% being singletons, with the ten largest covering around 3.6%. The specimen was PBMCs. Receptors originate from a middle-aged man in good health and CMV-seronegative.

The chain employs TRBV5-6 and TRBJ2-7, with 8 bases matching TRBD1. This CDR3 comprises 14 residues. Losses at the gene ends were 4 bases for V and 6 bases for J; bases not matched to a gene: 9. The germline gives CDR1 SGHDT, CDR2 YYEEEE. The CDR3 is CASSGRTGLREQYF. The CDR3, as DNA: TGTGCCAGCAGCGGAAGGACAGGGTTGCGCGAGCAGTACTTC.

This chain uses TRBV5-1 with TRBJ2-1; the match to TRBD1 covers 10 bases. CDR1 and CDR2 (germline): SGHRS, YFSETQ. The CDR3 contains 15 residues. The V segment lost 2 bases and the J segment 9 bases; nucleotides outside the gene matches: 8. The CDR3 reads CASSLEGTGAAEQFF. The CDR3 nucleotides are TGCGCCAGCAGCTTAGAGGGGACAGGGGCAGCTGAGCAGTTCTTC.

J is TRBJ2-3 and V is TRBV16; the D gene is possibly TRBD2 (6 bases). CDR3 size: 16 residues. Germline V gene sequence: CDR1 KGHSY, CDR2 FQNENV. The ends were cut back, 0 bases at V and 6 bases at J, with 16 bases in the middle. In DNA form, the CDR3 reads TGTGCCAGCAGCCAATCCGGCGGGAAACGGTCTGATACGCAGTATTTT. Residues: CASSQSGGKRSDTQYF.

The chain couples TRBV5-4 to TRBJ1-1; D call uncertain. CDR1 and CDR2 (germline): SGHNT, YYREEE (reference sequence). V lost 4 bases to trimming and J lost 3 bases, with 13 bases between them. The CDR3 covers 14 residues. The CDR3 DNA reads TGTGCCAGCAGCAGCGCACGAGTGGACACTGAAGCTTTCTTT. Its protein is CASSSARVDTEAFF.

The chain is built from TRBV2 and TRBJ2-6; 9 nucleotides line up with TRBD1. J was trimmed by 0 bases and V by 6 bases; bases with no gene match: 9. CDR3 length equals 18 residues. Germline values: CDR1 SNHLY, CDR2 FYNNEI. CDR3 amino acids: CASRGNRGPNSGANVLTF. CDR3 nucleotide sequence: TGTGCCAGCAGGGGGAACAGGGGGCCCAACTCTGGGGCCAACGTCCTGACTTTC.

CDR3 region: CASSFVSTDTQYF. CDR3 DNA: TGTGCCAGCAGTTTCGTAAGCACAGATACGCAGTATTTT. The genes are TRBV28 and TRBJ2-3; unclear D gene. V was shortened by 3 bases and J by 0 bases, with 4 bases between the two germline ends. Germline V gene lookup returns CDR1 MDHEN and CDR2 SYDVKM. The CDR3 runs to 13 residues. The whole variable domain, remainder taken from reference TRBV28 and TRBJ2-3, is DVKVTQSSRYLVKRTGEKVFLECVQDMDHENMFWYRQDPGLGLRLIYFSYDVKMKEKGDIPEGYSVSREKKERFSLILESASTNQTSMYLCASSFVSTDTQYFGPGTRLTVL.

The J gene is TRBJ2-6, the V gene TRBV13; 9 bases align to TRBD1. V lost 2 bases, J lost 2 bases, and 4 bases stayed unmatched. This CDR3 is 17 amino acids long. CDR1 and CDR2 from the germline V gene are PRHDT and FYEKMQ (reference sequence). CDR3 residues: CASSLPRQGAGANVLTF. The CDR3 bases are TGTGCCAGCAGCTTACCCAGACAGGGGGCTGGGGCCAACGTCCTGACTTTC. The full variable domain, completed using reference TRBV13 and TRBJ2-6, is AAGVIQSPRHLIKEKRETATLKCYPIPRHDTVYWYQQGPGQDPQFLISFYEKMQSDKGSIPDRFSAQQFSDYHSELNMSSLELGDSALYFCASSLPRQGAGANVLTFGAGSRLTVL.

This clone has just one count. The rearrangement uses TRBV7-9 and TRBJ1-1; D call uncertain. The CDR3 is 13 amino acids. CDR1 is SEHNR and CDR2 is FQNEAQ in the germline V gene (reference sequence). Trimming cost V 2 bases and J 4 bases, with 8 bases left between them. CDR3 DNA sequence: TGTGCCAGCAGCTTAATGTTGGCCACTGAAGCTTTCTTT. The encoded protein is CASSLMLATEAFF.

The DNA of the CDR3 is TGTGCCAGCAGCCTGTCGCTCGGCACCGGGGAGCTGTTTTTT. It specifies CASSLSLGTGELFF. The chain employs TRBV28 and TRBJ2-2; the D is unclear. CDR3 length: 14 residues. Germline V gene data show CDR1 as MDHEN and CDR2 as SYDVKM. Deletions cut 6 bases from V and 4 bases from J, with 12 bases between.

This chain connects TRBV6-1 to TRBJ2-1, with 7 bases fitting TRBD1. The V and J ends lost 6 bases and 4 bases, in that order; junction bases with no gene match: 9. Germline V lookup: CDR1 MNHNS, CDR2 SASEGT. The CDR3 contains 15 residues. This CDR3 is CASSTSRGFYNEQFF. DNA of the CDR3: TGTGCCAGCAGCACCAGCAGGGGGTTTTACAATGAGCAGTTCTTC.

This chain uses TRBV19 with TRBJ1-2, with a possible D match to TRBD1 (5 bases). The V gene's germline CDR1 is LNHDA and CDR2 SQIVND (reference sequence). The CDR3 runs 15 residues. V dropped 6 bases and J dropped 4 bases, with 18 bases sitting between them. The CDR3 sequence is CASRDGALGGYGYTF. In DNA, the CDR3 is TGTGCCAGTAGGGACGGGGCCCTCGGGGGCTATGGCTACACCTTC.

The CDR3 protein is CASSLGGRDSPLHF. The CDR3 DNA sequence: TGTGCCAGCAGCTTGGGGGGGAGGGATTCACCCCTCCACTTT. The V gene is TRBV13, the J gene TRBJ1-6; perhaps TRBD1 as D (5 bases). This CDR3 contains 14 residues. Trimming removed 3 bases at V and 8 bases at J, with 11 bases between. From germline, CDR1 is PRHDT and CDR2 FYEKMQ (reference sequence).

CDR3 in amino acids: CASSPAGGIYEQYF. The CDR3 DNA sequence: TGTGCCAGCAGCCCCGCAGGGGGGATCTACGAGCAGTACTTC. The chain uses TRBV11-2 and TRBJ2-7, with D possibly matching TRBD1 (7 bases). V was clipped by 5 bases and J by 3 bases, with 14 bases between them. CDR3 size: 14 residues. From germline, CDR1 is SGHAT and CDR2 FQNNGV.

The V call is TRBV30, the J call TRBJ1-5; tentatively, D is TRBD1 (5 bases). With 0 bases removed from V and 0 bases from J, the gap between germline ends came to 6 bases. The germline gives CDR1 GTSNPN, CDR2 SVGIG (reference sequence). This CDR3 has 14 amino acids. Written as DNA, the CDR3 is TGTGCCTGGAGTGTACAGGTTAGCAATCAGCCCCAGCATTTT. This encodes CAWSVQVSNQPQHF.

This clone occurred once. The chain combines TRBV7-8 with TRBJ2-7; D is unclear. Germline V gene data show CDR1 as SGHVS and CDR2 as FQNEAQ. The ends were cut back, 2 bases at V and 0 bases at J, with 8 bases in the middle. The CDR3 length is 14 residues. The CDR3 coding sequence is TGTGCCAGCAGCTTATCGCAGGTCTCCTACGAGCAGTACTTC. This gives the protein CASSLSQVSYEQYF. Variable domain in full (rest from reference TRBV7-8 and TRBJ2-7): GAGVSQSPRYKVAKRGQDVALRCDPISGHVSLFWYQQALGQGPEFLTYFQNEAQLDKSGLPSDRFFAERPEGSVSTLKIQRTQQEDSAVYLCASSLSQVSYEQYFGPGTRLTVT.

V usage is TRBV30 and J usage is TRBJ2-5; 12 bases fit TRBD2. There are 15 residues in the CDR3. V dropped 0 bases and J dropped 4; count of bases not matched to a gene: 3. Germline values: CDR1 GTSNPN, CDR2 SVGIG (reference sequence). In DNA form, the CDR3 reads TGTGCCTGGAGTGTACCTAGCGGGGGGGGAGAGACCCAGTACTTC. Protein: CAWSVPSGGGETQYF.

This chain joins TRBV7-9 and TRBJ2-5, with TRBD2 as a possible D gene (7 bases). Trimming removed 5 bases from V and 4 bases from J, with 17 bases in between. Germline V gene sequence: CDR1 SEHNR, CDR2 FQNEAQ (reference sequence). The CDR3 consists of 15 residues. The DNA for the CDR3 is TGTGCCAGCAGCACCTTAGGGGGGGCCTCAGAGACCCAGTACTTC. Translating it yields CASSTLGGASETQYF.

This clone was recorded a few times. V is TRBV29-1 and J is TRBJ1-1, with TRBD1 identical over 9 bases. Trimming removed 7 bases from V and 1 base from J; junction bases left unmatched: 1. There are 12 residues in the CDR3. Germline V gene sequence: CDR1 SQVTM, CDR2 ANQGSEA. DNA of the CDR3: TGCAGCGGGGGACAGGGGAACACTGAAGCTTTCTTT. This gives the protein CSGGQGNTEAFF.

The chain joins TRBV11-1 to TRBJ2-7, with 11 nucleotides matching TRBD1. CDR3 length: 17 residues. Germline CDR1 reads SGHAT; CDR2 reads FQDESV (reference sequence). Unmatched junction bases numbered 5, after V lost 1 base and J lost 0 bases. CDR3 protein: CASSLGGTGGSSYEQYF. The DNA of the CDR3 is TGTGCCAGCAGCTTAGGTGGGACAGGGGGTTCCTCCTACGAGCAGTACTTC. Full variable domain (rest looked up from reference TRBV11-1 and TRBJ2-7): EAEVAQSPRYKITEKSQAVAFWCDPISGHATLYWYRQILGQGPELLVQFQDESVVDDSQLPKDRFSAERLKGVDSTLKIQPAELGDSAMYLCASSLGGTGGSSYEQYFGPGTRLTVT.

The rearrangement links TRBV29-1 to TRBJ2-1, with D maybe TRBD2 (5 bases). Germline-derived CDR1 and CDR2 are SQVTM and ANQGSEA. The CDR3 has 10 amino acids. V shed 7 bases and J shed 7 bases, with 8 bases lying between them. The CDR3 reads CSAERNEQFF. CDR3 nucleotide sequence: TGCAGCGCCGAGCGGAATGAGCAGTTCTTC.

This clone has a handful of counts. This chain connects TRBV29-1 to TRBJ1-2, with D possibly TRBD1 on 5 matching bases. The V end was cut by 0 bases, the J end by 2 bases, with 10 bases between. The germline V gene has CDR1 SQVTM and CDR2 ANQGSEA. The CDR3 extends over 14 amino acids. The CDR3 sequence: CSVEEAPGNYGYTF. The CDR3 DNA reads TGCAGCGTTGAAGAAGCCCCAGGGAACTATGGCTACACCTTC. Combining the CDR3 with reference TRBV29-1 and TRBJ1-2 gives the whole variable domain SAVISQKPSRDICQRGTSLTIQCQVDSQVTMMFWYRQQPGQSLTLIATANQGSEATYESGFVIDKFPISRPNLTFSTLTVSNMSPEDSSIYLCSVEEAPGNYGYTFGSGTRLTVV.

The chain has TRBV10-3 and TRBJ2-7, with a possible D match to TRBD2 (5 bases). Germline V gene lookup returns CDR1 ENHRY and CDR2 SYGVKD. V was shortened by 6 bases and J by 1 base, with 19 bases between the two germline ends. The CDR3 has 16 residues. The CDR3 sequence is CAIREGWGEGSYEQYF. The CDR3 DNA reads TGTGCCATCAGAGAAGGATGGGGAGAGGGATCCTACGAGCAGTACTTC.

The rearrangement links TRBV5-1 to TRBJ2-2, with 8 nucleotides matching TRBD2. CDR3 length: 15 amino acids. The germline V gene encodes CDR1 SGHRS and CDR2 YFSETQ. Trimming cost V 1 base and J 6 bases; bases outside gene matches: 5. The CDR3 loop reads CASSLTSGSPGELFF. For the CDR3, the DNA is TGCGCCAGCAGCTTGACGAGCGGGAGCCCCGGGGAGCTGTTTTTT.

This clone was recorded a few times. J is TRBJ1-1 and V is TRBV7-3; D remains unclear. In germline, CDR1 is SGHTA, CDR2 FQGTGA. The CDR3 length is 13 residues. V lost 6 bases, J lost 5 bases, and 13 bases lay in between. CDR3 DNA sequence: TGTGCCAGCAGGGCGCAGGTTCGGACTGAAGCTTTCTTT. This gives the protein CASRAQVRTEAFF.

The sample holds one count of this clone. The V and J genes are TRBV28 and TRBJ2-3; 9 bases are shared with TRBD2. The CDR3 runs to 16 residues. In germline, CDR1 is MDHEN, CDR2 SYDVKM. Losses at the gene ends were 5 bases for V and 4 bases for J; bases not matched to a gene: 10. CDR3 DNA sequence: TGTGCCAGCAGTGAAAATAGCGGGAGTGCCCCAGATACGCAGTATTTT. Its protein is CASSENSGSAPDTQYF.

J is TRBJ2-5 and V is TRBV30; 8 bases map to TRBD1. Judging by the DNA end, TRBJ2-7 fits better; the J call may be wrong. Germline V gene sequence: CDR1 GTSNPN, CDR2 SVGIG (reference sequence). This CDR3 has 13 amino acids. CDR3 residues: CAWAGTGGNEQYF. In DNA, the CDR3 is TGTGCCTGGGCCGGGACAGGAGGGAACGAGCAGTACTTC.